This TCR beta chain emerged from a study of CD8+CD57+ T cells in acquired aplastic anemia. About the study: Sorted CD4+ plus CD8+ cells gave DNA averaging around 3 ug.

Inclusive of both ends, the CDR3 amounts to 15 amino acids. Germline V gives CDR1 SEHNR, CDR2 FQNEAQ (reference sequence). The template for TCR beta VDJ and CDR3 sequence profiling was genomic DNA. TCRdb independently ran MiXCR on the reads; one entry per CDR3 protein. The sample contains hundreds of thousands of distinct CDR3 sequences, 82% of which appear only once. Study-wide results and limits: Patients had around 30 CD8+ CDR3 sequences in common with controls (the shared set).

On this clonotype itself: Antigen: not known. It is unclear where the CDR3 begins or ends on the DNA, so no DNA is shown, and the CDR3 is as TCRdb lists it.

Those patients picked for sequencing had displayed CD8+CD57+ cell expansion on flow cytometry. Severe acquired aplastic anemia was present in all patients. Sequencing was performed on sorted CD4+, CD8+, or CD8+CD57+ T cells (not recorded which) from PBMCs. The sequence was obtained from a human donor with aplastic anemia. V usage is TRBV7-9 and J usage is TRBJ1-1. CDR3: CASSLEETQYFGPFF.